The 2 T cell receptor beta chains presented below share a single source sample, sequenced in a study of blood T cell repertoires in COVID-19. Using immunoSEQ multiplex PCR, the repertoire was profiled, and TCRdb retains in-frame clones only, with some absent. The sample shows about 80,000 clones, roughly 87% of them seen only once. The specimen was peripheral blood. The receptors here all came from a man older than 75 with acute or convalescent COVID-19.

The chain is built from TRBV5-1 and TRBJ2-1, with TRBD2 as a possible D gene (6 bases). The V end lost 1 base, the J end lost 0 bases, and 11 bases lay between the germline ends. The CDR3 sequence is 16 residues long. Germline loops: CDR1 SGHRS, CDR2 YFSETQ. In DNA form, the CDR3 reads TGCGCCAGCAGCTTGAGTAGCGGAGACTCCTACAATGAGCAGTTCTTC. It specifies CASSLSSGDSYNEQFF.

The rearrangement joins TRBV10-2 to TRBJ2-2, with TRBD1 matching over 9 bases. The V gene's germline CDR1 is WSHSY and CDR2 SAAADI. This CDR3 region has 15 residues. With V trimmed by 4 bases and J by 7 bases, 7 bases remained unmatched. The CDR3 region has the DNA TGCGCCAGCAGTGGCACCGGGACAGGGCTCGGGGAGCTGTTTTTT. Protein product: CASSGTGTGLGELFF.